This is a list of T cell receptor beta chains from one sample in a study of blood T cell repertoires in COVID-19. Method: immunoSEQ multiplex PCR; TCRdb's copy keeps in-frame clones and lacks some. The data contain fewer than 250,000 clones, around 83% of them singletons. Sequences were obtained from peripheral blood. The receptor source for this set is a man between 50 and 59 years old with active or convalescent COVID-19. The conserved cysteine and the conserved F or W are not part of the CDR3 here. The order of the fields is V gene, CDR3 protein.

>TRBV7-2
ASSLVRGIGNIQY
>TRBV5-1
ASSLRQGSGANVLT
>TRBV30
ALASSYEQY
>TRBV15
ATSGAADRDSNQPQH
>TRBV27
ASSLWTAASEQY
>TRBV30
AWTYGLGETQY
>TRBV27
ASGQAITDTQY
>TRBV19
ASTGGQAYNQPQH
>TRBV5-1
ASSFLNRDTNEKLF
>TRBV30
AWNGQGQETQY
>TRBV11-3
ASTDPGANEQF
>TRBV4-1
ASSQGAGKGYT
>TRBV6-2/TRBV6-3
ASSYSLTTDTQY
>TRBV6-5
ASRHWHGGTDTQY
>TRBV4-1
ASSLRDRQSNYGYT
>TRBV12-3/TRBV12-4
ASSSGGYEQY
>TRBV27
ASSFAARSSYEQY
>TRBV3-1/TRBV3-2
ASSQVPGQGITEAF
>TRBV7-2
ASSPRGGAYQPQH
>TRBV7-2
ASSPTVGPTDTQY
>TRBV12-3/TRBV12-4
ASSVTGRYEQY
>TRBV13
ASSLPSDTQY